The clone carrying this T cell receptor (beta chain) was detected many times. Its antigen is as yet unknown. The authors ran a second PCR of about 7 to 11 cycles using a sample-barcoded 5' primer and a J-beta primer mix. MiXCR was run by TCRdb on the 5' RACE reads, yielding one entry per CDR3 protein. In the table there are about 650,000 distinct CDR3 sequences, about a third of which are singletons. The sample originates from a study of blood T cells in healthy people across ages. General observations from the study: Bulk PBMC profiling left naive and antigen-experienced comparisons inconclusive.

Isolated PBMCs totaled at least 6 million in each sample. V lost 5 bases and J 1 base, leaving 12 bases between the germline ends. CDR3 length: 14 residues. Per germline, CDR1 MNHEY and CDR2 SMNVEV (reference sequence). V and J are TRBV27 and TRBJ2-7; D might be TRBD2 (6 bases). The specimen sequenced was blood. This clonotype was obtained from an elderly woman in good health. The CDR3 DNA reads TGTGCCAGCAGTATGACACGGGAGTCCTACGAGCAGTACTTC. Encoded protein: CASSMTRESYEQYF.